These 27 T cell receptor beta chains originate from one sample sequenced in a study of blood T cells in healthy people across ages. A second PCR, run for about 7 to 11 cycles, used a sample-barcoded 5' primer plus a J-beta primer mix. TCRdb redid the calling of the 5' RACE reads with MiXCR, one entry per CDR3 protein. The data show roughly 1.6 million distinct CDR3 sequences, 30% to 40% seen once. The source material was blood. Receptor source: a woman under 40 in good health.

Details on this clonotype: No conserved phenylalanine or tryptophan ends this CDR3, so it is likely a read error. The chain is built from TRBV7-9 and TRBJ1-6; a weak D match, TRBD1 (5 bases). V lost 4 bases and J lost 9, with 16 bases in between. This CDR3 is 15 amino acids long. Germline-derived CDR1 and CDR2 are SEHNR and FQNEAQ (reference sequence). CDR3 loop: CASSYRDLSISPLHL. CDR3 sequence (DNA): TGTGCCAGCAGCTACCGGGACTTGTCGATTTCACCCCTCCACTTG.

V and J are TRBV12-3 or TRBV12-4 and TRBJ2-1; 10 bases are shared with TRBD2. The CDR3 length is 15 residues. V lost 7 bases, J lost 1 base, and 4 bases stayed unmatched. The chain's CDR3 is CASTLTSGSYNEQFF. In nucleotides, the CDR3 is TGTGCCAGCACCTTGACTAGCGGGTCCTACAATGAGCAGTTCTTC.

The chain has TRBV20-1 and TRBJ2-1; D remains unclear. The CDR3 extends over 14 amino acids. V lost 1 base and J lost 4, with 11 bases in between. CDR1 is DFQATT, CDR2 SNEGSKA, per germline (reference sequence). CDR3 region: CSARALGVYNEQFF. Here the CDR3 DNA reads TGCAGTGCTAGAGCCCTCGGAGTTTACAATGAGCAGTTCTTC.

This clonotype was recorded only once. The V gene is TRBV4-1, the J gene TRBJ1-2; TRBD1 agrees at 7 bases. The CDR3 has 14 amino acids. The J segment lost 8 bases and the V segment lost 0 bases, leaving 6 bases of the junction unmatched. The germline V gene has CDR1 MGHRA and CDR2 YSYEKL. The CDR3 protein is CASSQETGAGGYTF. DNA for the CDR3: TGCGCCAGCAGCCAAGAAACAGGGGCTGGAGGCTACACCTTC.

The chain employs TRBV5-5 and TRBJ1-1, with 9 bases lining up with TRBD1. The germline CDR1 and CDR2 sequences are SGHKS and YYEKEE (reference sequence). Trimming at V came to 2 bases and at J to 2 bases, leaving 4 bases not matched to a gene. CDR3 length: 15 residues. CDR3 DNA sequence: TGTGCCAGCAGCTTCGGGACAGGGTACAACACTGAAGCTTTCTTT. Protein sequence: CASSFGTGYNTEAFF.

This clonotype was counted ten times or more. The chain joins TRBV20-1 to TRBJ1-1; D ambiguous. V was trimmed by 6 bases and J by 1 base, leaving 12 bases between them. Germline lookup yields CDR1 DFQATT and CDR2 SNEGSKA (reference sequence). This CDR3 region has 13 residues. The CDR3, as DNA: TGCAGTGCAGAAAGTAGGGAGAACACTGAAGCTTTCTTT. Protein product: CSAESRENTEAFF.

V and J are TRBV18 and TRBJ1-1; TRBD1 is a possible D gene (5 bases). This CDR3 comprises 14 residues. Germline values: CDR1 KGHSH, CDR2 LQKENI. V was trimmed by 2 bases and J by 6 bases, leaving 13 bases between them. The CDR3 reads CASSPAGAVAEAFF. The CDR3 coding sequence is TGTGCCAGCTCACCAGCCGGGGCGGTCGCTGAAGCTTTCTTT.

About this clonotype: One end of the junction varies from germline; a read error may be responsible. This chain joins TRBV10-3 and TRBJ2-7; D is perhaps TRBD1 (6 bases). Germline loops: CDR1 ENHRY, CDR2 SYGVKD. The CDR3 covers 14 residues. The CDR3 protein is CAIRESGAPYEQYF. The CDR3 coding sequence is TGTGCCATCAGGGAGTCAGGGGCCCCTTACGAGCAGTACTTC.

This clonotype was recorded many times. In nucleotides, the CDR3 is TGCAGCGTTGTGCGGGGGGGGTCCTACAATGAGCAGTTCTTC. Protein sequence: CSVVRGGSYNEQFF. The chain recombines TRBV29-1 with TRBJ2-1; 9 nucleotides match TRBD2. The CDR3 is 14 amino acids. Germline CDR1 is SQVTM and CDR2 is ANQGSEA. V shed 4 bases, J shed 1 base, and the junction held 2 bases outside the gene matches.

This clonotype was detected a few times. The chain recombines TRBV11-1 with TRBJ2-5; 9 bases agree with TRBD2. V lost 4 bases, J lost 5 bases, and 8 bases stayed unmatched. This CDR3 region has 15 residues. Germline lookup yields CDR1 SGHAT and CDR2 FQDESV (reference sequence). As DNA, the CDR3 is TGTGCCAGCAGCTCGCGACTAGCGGAGAGGGAGACCCAGTACTTC. Its protein is CASSSRLAERETQYF.

This clonotype has ten or more counts. The chain carries TRBV12-3 or TRBV12-4 and TRBJ2-3; D may be TRBD1 (6 bases). CDR3 length equals 14 residues. With 6 bases removed from V and 1 base from J, the gap between germline ends came to 11 bases. CDR3 DNA sequence: TGTGCCAGCAGGCTGGCAGGGGGCACAGATACGCAGTATTTT. It yields the protein CASRLAGGTDTQYF.

This clonotype was found a few times. This chain connects TRBV29-1 to TRBJ1-2; D is ambiguous. Germline CDR1 is SQVTM and CDR2 is ANQGSEA. V lost 4 bases and J lost 8, with 11 bases in between. The CDR3 has 11 amino acids. The CDR3 spells CSVGSSVGYTF. DNA for the CDR3: TGCAGCGTTGGGTCCTCGGTGGGCTACACCTTC.

This clonotype has at least ten counts. The chain joins TRBV2 to TRBJ2-7; 10 positions match TRBD1. The CDR3 totals 14 residues. V was clipped by 7 bases and J by 1 base; unmatched bases: 4. The germline V gene has CDR1 SNHLY and CDR2 FYNNEI. The CDR3 sequence: CASTEGQGSYEQYF. DNA of the CDR3: TGTGCCAGCACCGAGGGACAGGGGTCCTACGAGCAGTACTTC.

The CDR3 nucleotides read TGCAGTGCCCACCCGCCATCCGGGACTCAATACAATGAGCAGTTCTTC. This translates into CSAHPPSGTQYNEQFF. The chain links TRBV20-1 to TRBJ2-1; TRBD2 is a possible D gene (6 bases). Trimming removed 6 bases from V and 4 bases from J, with 22 bases in between. This CDR3 contains 16 residues. The germline CDR1 and CDR2 sequences are DFQATT and SNEGSKA (reference sequence).

The chain combines TRBV6-1 with TRBJ2-3; TRBD2 aligns across 11 bases. Germline V gene lookup returns CDR1 MNHNS and CDR2 SASEGT. The CDR3 contains 15 residues. V was pared by 10 bases and J by 2 bases, with 8 bases of the junction left unmatched. DNA of the CDR3: TGTGCCACCATAGCGGGAGGGCACTACACAGATACGCAGTATTTT. Amino acids: CATIAGGHYTDTQYF.

This clonotype was recorded a few times. V usage is TRBV12-3 or TRBV12-4 and J usage is TRBJ2-5; D is undetermined. V was shortened by 3 bases and J by 4 bases, with 18 bases between the two germline ends. The length of the CDR3 is 16 residues. The CDR3 spells CASSFAAATRLETQYF. CDR3 coding DNA: TGTGCCAGCAGTTTCGCCGCAGCTACGCGGCTAGAGACCCAGTACTTC.

This clonotype was seen at least ten times. This chain uses TRBV12-3 or TRBV12-4 with TRBJ2-1; 12 nucleotides line up with TRBD2. The CDR3 is 15 amino acids. V shed 5 bases and J 4 bases; nucleotides not matched to a gene: 3. The CDR3 DNA is TGTGCCAGCAGTCCTAGCGGGGGGGGGTACAATGAGCAGTTCTTC. Its translation: CASSPSGGGYNEQFF.

This clonotype was recorded a few times. J is TRBJ2-1 and V is TRBV28; TRBD1 is a possible D gene (5 bases). Germline values: CDR1 MDHEN, CDR2 SYDVKM. Trimming removed 5 bases at V and 6 bases at J, with 23 bases between. This CDR3 contains 17 residues. CDR3 nucleotides: TGTGCCAGCAGTCGCCCAGGCATACTACAGGTTGGCAATGAGCAGTTCTTC. Encoded protein: CASSRPGILQVGNEQFF.

The chain carries TRBV6-1 and TRBJ1-5; a possible D gene is TRBD1 (6 bases). The CDR3 has 15 residues. V was trimmed by 8 bases and J by 4 bases, leaving 18 bases between them. CDR1 and CDR2 from the germline V gene are MNHNS and SASEGT. The CDR3 loop is CASLVNRVSNQPQHF. Written as DNA, the CDR3 is TGTGCCAGCTTGGTTAACAGGGTTTCGAATCAGCCCCAGCATTTT.

Details on this clonotype: One end of the junction is discordant with germline, which a read error may explain. The rearrangement joins TRBV4-1 to TRBJ2-1; maybe TRBD2 (5 bases). From germline, CDR1 is MGHRA and CDR2 YSYEKL. CDR3 length: 14 amino acids. The CDR3 region is CSSSQLGTRDEQFF. CDR3 in DNA: TGCTCCAGCAGCCAACTGGGAACTAGAGATGAGCAGTTCTTC.

This clonotype has a single count. The gene calls are TRBV5-6 and TRBJ2-1, with 11 positions matching TRBD2. This CDR3 has 14 amino acids. CDR1 is SGHDT and CDR2 is YYEEEE in the germline V gene. The J segment lost 9 bases and the V segment lost 5 bases, leaving 7 bases of the junction unmatched. CDR3 DNA: TGTGCCAGCAGAGATAGCGGGAGGGCGGGTGAGCAGTTCTTC. Protein sequence: CASRDSGRAGEQFF.

This clonotype was counted between two and nine times. The chain uses TRBV6-4 and TRBJ1-6; D is undetermined. This CDR3 spans 14 amino acids. Trimming stripped 6 bases from V and 8 bases from J, with 14 bases between. Germline V gene sequence: CDR1 MRHNA, CDR2 SNTAGT. The CDR3 coding sequence is TGTGCCAGCAGCCGCGGGCTGGCGGATTCACCCCTCCACTTT. It codes for CASSRGLADSPLHF.

J is TRBJ1-5 and V is TRBV11-2; D possibly corresponds to TRBD1 (6 bases). The CDR3 extends over 14 amino acids. The V gene's germline CDR1 is SGHAT and CDR2 FQNNGV. The V end was cut by 1 base, the J end by 6 bases, with 10 bases between. This CDR3 reads CASSLGGPFQPQHF. The CDR3 nucleotides are TGTGCCAGCAGCTTAGGGGGGCCTTTTCAGCCCCAGCATTTT.

The V gene is TRBV4-1, the J gene TRBJ2-2, with a tentative D call TRBD2 (6 bases). This CDR3 comprises 15 residues. Germline V gives CDR1 MGHRA, CDR2 YSYEKL. Trimming pared 4 bases from V and 0 bases from J, leaving 9 bases between. The CDR3 sequence: CASSRGVANTGELFF. In DNA, the CDR3 is TGCGCCAGCAGCCGCGGGGTTGCGAACACCGGGGAGCTGTTTTTT.

The chain uses TRBV6-1 and TRBJ2-1, with D possibly TRBD2 on 5 matching bases. The CDR3 extends over 15 amino acids. V shed 5 bases and J shed 4 bases, with 15 bases lying between them. Germline loops: CDR1 MNHNS, CDR2 SASEGT. The CDR3 nucleotides read TGTGCCAGCAGTCTTCTAGGGCCGGGATACAATGAGCAGTTCTTC. It is translated as CASSLLGPGYNEQFF.

In its sample, this clonotype was seen a few times. V is TRBV12-3 or TRBV12-4 and J is TRBJ2-7; a possible D gene is TRBD2 (6 bases). Trimming took 6 bases from V and 1 from J, leaving 13 bases between them. The CDR3 length is 14 residues. CDR3 in amino acids: CASRRRGRSYEQYF. The DNA of the CDR3 is TGTGCCAGCAGGCGGAGGGGACGTTCCTACGAGCAGTACTTC.

This chain connects TRBV6-5 to TRBJ2-7; no clear D. V gave up 2 bases and J gave up 3 bases, with 11 bases separating them. The CDR3 sequence is 14 residues long. CDR1 MNHEY and CDR2 SVGAGI come from the germline V gene. This CDR3 reads CASSYQAGNYEQYF. Here the CDR3 DNA reads TGTGCCAGCAGTTACCAAGCAGGAAACTACGAGCAGTACTTC.